Listed below are T cell receptor beta chains from one sample, sequenced in a study of CD8 T cells in ankylosing spondylitis. TCRdb analysed the 5' RACE reads with MiXCR anew, one entry per CDR3 protein. The repertoire includes 130,000 or so distinct CDR3 sequences, roughly 6.6% of them detected once, and 12% sits in the top ten. Sequenced: blood, either unsorted or a sorted T cell fraction (not recorded which). Receptor source: a male donor with ankylosing spondylitis or in good health (not recorded which). Each CDR3 is given with its conserved first and last residue. Each record gives: clone size, V gene, D gene, J gene, CDR3 protein, CDR3 DNA. A D gene is named only where the DNA matches it firmly. The size of a clone is reported for some rows only, either as once, few or many, or as a class for expanded clones.

many,TRBV7-3,TRBD1,TRBJ2-2,CASSLTGTGYGSGELFF,TGTGCCAGCAGCTTAACGGGGACAGGGTACGGGTCCGGGGAGCTGTTTTTT
many,TRBV30,-,TRBJ1-2,CAWSVWGRGYGYTF,TGTGCCTGGAGTGTATGGGGTCGTGGCTATGGCTACACCTTC
many,TRBV5-1,-,TRBJ2-2,CASSLKGSGELFF,TGCGCCAGCAGCTTAAAAGGGTCCGGGGAGCTGTTTTTT
many,TRBV5-1,TRBD1,TRBJ1-1,CASSLGAGGAVVEAFF,TGCGCCAGCAGCTTGGGTGCAGGGGGCGCAGTCGTGGAAGCTTTCTTT
many,TRBV29-1,-,TRBJ1-2,CSVEDSNGYTF,TGCAGCGTTGAAGATAGTAATGGCTACACCTTC
many,TRBV28,TRBD1,TRBJ1-5,CASSFDRVGDQPQHF,TGTGCCAGCAGTTTCGACAGGGTGGGGGATCAGCCCCAGCATTTT
many,TRBV3-1,-,TRBJ2-5,CASSALSIEIYF,TGTGCCAGCAGCGCGCTTTCCATAGAGATTTACTTC
many,TRBV19,-,TRBJ1-2,CASSIEPTGRDGYTF,TGTGCCAGTAGTATAGAGCCTACAGGGCGGGATGGCTACACCTTC
many,TRBV10-2,-,TRBJ2-3,CASSDPQGGATDTQYF,TGCGCCAGCAGTGACCCTCAGGGGGGGGCCACAGATACGCAGTATTTT
many,TRBV7-8,TRBD1,TRBJ2-3,CASSFPGQGTDTQYF,TGTGCCAGCAGCTTTCCCGGACAGGGCACAGATACGCAGTATTTT
many,TRBV5-1,-,TRBJ1-3,CASSLEAASGNTIYF,TGCGCCAGCAGCTTGGAGGCAGCCTCTGGAAACACCATATATTTT
-,TRBV12-3/TRBV12-4,-,TRBJ2-1,CASSLLDGYNEQFF,TGTGCCAGCAGCCTGCTTGACGGTTACAATGAGCAGTTCTTC
many,TRBV11-2,-,TRBJ2-7,CASSLQRGSYEQYF,TGTGCCAGCAGCTTACAACGGGGCTCCTACGAGCAGTACTTC
many,TRBV13,-,TRBJ2-3,CASSPRDLNTQYF,TGTGCCAGCAGCCCCCGGGACCTAAATACGCAGTATTTT
many,TRBV27,TRBD2,TRBJ2-1,CASSRSSGGSHGEFF,TGTGCCAGCAGTAGATCTAGCGGGGGGTCCCACGGGGAGTTCTTC
many,TRBV5-5,TRBD1,TRBJ2-3,CASSLEITGVTDTQYF,TGTGCCAGCAGCTTGGAAATAACAGGGGTGACAGATACGCAGTATTTT
many,TRBV12-3/TRBV12-4,-,TRBJ2-5,CASSLDPRAGTYQETQYF,TGTGCCAGCAGTTTAGATCCCCGGGCAGGGACGTACCAAGAGACCCAGTACTTC
many,TRBV30,-,TRBJ2-6,CAWTGTHLSGANVLTF,TGTGCCTGGACCGGGACACACCTTTCTGGGGCCAACGTCCTGACTTTC
many,TRBV5-1,-,TRBJ1-2,CASSQDRYEPNYGYTF,TGCGCCAGCAGCCAGGACAGATACGAACCTAACTATGGCTACACCTTC
-,TRBV20-1,-,TRBJ2-5,CSATGVQETQYF,TGCAGTGCTACGGGCGTCCAAGAGACCCAGTACTTC
many,TRBV5-1,-,TRBJ2-1,CASSLQDNEQFF,TGCGCCAGCAGCTTACAGGACAATGAGCAGTTCTTC
many,TRBV24-1,TRBD1,TRBJ1-4,CATRTGTGKNEKLFF,TGTGCCACCAGGACCGGGACAGGAAAGAATGAAAAACTGTTTTTT
many,TRBV11-2,-,TRBJ1-5,CASSRTGYNQPQHF,TGTGCCAGCAGCAGAACAGGGTACAATCAGCCCCAGCATTTT
many,TRBV12-3/TRBV12-4,-,TRBJ2-1,CASTLSGTSNEQFF,TGTGCCAGCACCCTATCCGGGACGAGCAATGAGCAGTTCTTC
many,TRBV5-1,-,TRBJ2-6,CASSPIKGQMGGANVLTF,TGCGCCAGCAGCCCGATAAAGGGCCAGATGGGAGGGGCCAACGTCCTGACTTTC
-,TRBV7-8,-,TRBJ1-5,CASSPPPGLLNQPQHF,TGTGCCAGCAGCCCCCCCCCGGGTCTACTAAATCAGCCCCAGCATTTT
many,TRBV28,TRBD1,TRBJ1-2,CASTGQGNYGYTF,TGTGCCAGCACCGGACAGGGGAACTATGGCTACACCTTC
many,TRBV20-1,-,TRBJ2-6,CSARTQLASGANVLTF,TGCAGTGCTAGAACCCAATTGGCCTCTGGGGCCAACGTCCTGACTTTC
few,TRBV20-1,TRBD1,TRBJ1-4,CSARDPDRVEEKLFF,TGCAGTGCTAGAGATCCAGACAGGGTAGAAGAAAAACTGTTTTTT
many,TRBV18,TRBD1,TRBJ1-2,CASSPPGTGEAGYTF,TGTGCCAGCTCACCACCAGGGACAGGGGAGGCTGGCTACACCTTC
many,TRBV11-2,-,TRBJ2-5,CASSTYQGGETQYF,TGTGCCAGCAGCACATACCAGGGGGGCGAGACCCAGTACTTC
few,TRBV12-3/TRBV12-4,-,TRBJ1-1,CASSPDRTLNTEAFF,TGTGCCAGCAGTCCTGACAGGACTCTGAACACTGAAGCTTTCTTT
many,TRBV7-6,TRBD1,TRBJ1-2,CASSSGQGGYTF,TGTGCCAGCAGTTCGGGACAGGGCGGCTACACCTTC
many,TRBV18,TRBD1,TRBJ1-4,CASGRGQGEKLFF,TGTGCCAGCGGACGGGGACAGGGCGAAAAACTGTTTTTT
many,TRBV7-2,-,TRBJ1-2,CASSLDPGVNYGYTF,TGTGCCAGCAGCTTAGATCCAGGAGTTAACTATGGCTACACCTTC
many,TRBV20-1,TRBD2,TRBJ2-3,CSATKREDGTDTQYF,TGCAGTGCTACCAAGCGGGAGGATGGCACAGATACGCAGTATTTT
many,TRBV2,-,TRBJ2-5,CASHGGVGETQYF,TGTGCAAGCCATGGGGGAGTAGGCGAGACCCAGTACTTC
-,TRBV3-1,TRBD1,TRBJ2-5,CASSHWTGGEETQYF,TGTGCCAGCAGCCATTGGACAGGGGGTGAGGAGACCCAGTACTTC
many,TRBV5-1,TRBD2,TRBJ2-7,CASSLVGGGEQYF,TGCGCCAGCAGCTTGGTGGGCGGGGGCGAGCAGTACTTC
few,TRBV29-1,-,TRBJ2-3,CSLQEGSTDTQYF,TGCAGCCTGCAGGAGGGAAGCACAGATACGCAGTATTTT
many,TRBV20-1,-,TRBJ1-2,CSAREGRGYGYTF,TGCAGTGCTAGAGAAGGCAGGGGCTATGGCTACACCTTC
many,TRBV29-1,TRBD1,TRBJ1-2,CSVERGLSRGGYTF,TGCAGCGTTGAAAGGGGGCTGTCCCGGGGTGGCTACACCTTC
many,TRBV5-1,TRBD1,TRBJ2-4,CASSFDGTGGHF,TGCGCCAGCAGCTTTGACGGGACAGGAGGACACTTC
many,TRBV20-1,-,TRBJ2-5,CSASTVQETQYF,TGCAGTGCTAGTACCGTTCAAGAGACCCAGTACTTC
many,TRBV28,TRBD1,TRBJ2-2,CASSKDRGVTGELFF,TGTGCCAGCAGTAAGGACAGGGGGGTCACCGGGGAGCTGTTTTTT
many,TRBV20-1,-,TRBJ2-2,CSGLGDTGEPFF,TGCAGTGGACTCGGGGACACCGGGGAGCCGTTTTTT
many,TRBV7-9,TRBD2,TRBJ2-3,CASSLALAPDTQYF,TGTGCCAGCAGCTTAGCACTAGCGCCGGATACGCAGTATTTT
many,TRBV7-6,-,TRBJ2-5,CASSLDPGRQETQYF,TGTGCCAGCAGCTTAGATCCAGGGCGCCAAGAGACCCAGTACTTC
many,TRBV12-3/TRBV12-4,-,TRBJ1-1,CASTRMNTEAFF,TGTGCCAGCACCCGGATGAACACTGAAGCTTTCTTT
many,TRBV5-1,-,TRBJ2-7,CASSLFGTYEQYF,TGCGCCAGCAGCTTGTTCGGAACCTACGAGCAGTACTTC